This T cell receptor (beta chain) emerged from a study of OX40 agonist ivuxolimab in advanced cancers. Looking at the study overall: Two patients with cutaneous melanoma and one with hepatocellular carcinoma, three in total, showed partial responses.

Points from the study as a whole: Part of the nonresponder group also had normalized T-cell clonal expansion that was low. At doses 0.1 to 3.0 mg/kg, CD4+ and CD8+ clones expanded.

The protocol was immunoSEQ multiplex PCR, while the TCRdb copy is restricted to in-frame clones and leaves out a portion. The repertoire holds about 80,000 clones, with 75% to 90% as singletons. CDR3 length: 16 amino acids. V lost 4 bases and J 3 bases, leaving 19 bases between the germline ends. CDR1 is SGHRS and CDR2 is YFSETQ in the germline V gene. This clone was observed once. The antigen is not known. This clonotype was obtained from an adult with an advanced solid tumor such as melanoma, head and neck, liver or kidney cancer. The V call is TRBV5-1, the J call TRBJ1-2; a weak D match, TRBD1 (5 bases). This sample comprised CD4+ or CD8+ T cells sorted from blood, obtained in a trial of the OX40 agonist ivuxolimab. CDR3 coding DNA: TGCGCCAGCAGCCCAGGGACCGGAGGATGGGACTATGGCTACACCTTC. It is translated as CASSPGTGGWDYGYTF.